This is a list of T cell receptor beta chains from one sample in a study of cytomegalovirus exposure and HLA in healthy donors. The table came from immunoSEQ multiplex PCR; TCRdb's copy has only in-frame clones and leaves some out. The table has about 140,000 clones, around 75% seen once. The specimen was PBMCs. Every receptor here comes from a woman in her thirties in good health and CMV-seronegative. Both conserved end residues are part of each CDR3.

cdr3_aa: CASSSRPMETQYF; j_call: TRBJ2-5; v_call: TRBV5-6
cdr3_aa: CASSLNIYEQYF; j_call: TRBJ2-7; v_call: TRBV11-2
cdr3_aa: CASSLASLAQETQYF; j_call: TRBJ2-5; v_call: TRBV5-1
cdr3_aa: CATSSGDQPQHF; j_call: TRBJ1-5; v_call: TRBV28
cdr3_aa: CASSETGGWGEKLFF; j_call: TRBJ1-4; v_call: TRBV6-1
cdr3_aa: CASSLGTGVGYTF; j_call: TRBJ1-2; v_call: TRBV5-5
cdr3_aa: CSGAEGRGQPQHF; j_call: TRBJ1-5; v_call: TRBV29-1
cdr3_aa: CASSTWTSGEQFF; j_call: TRBJ2-1; v_call: TRBV9
cdr3_aa: CASYPGTGKNEQFF; j_call: TRBJ2-1; v_call: TRBV18
cdr3_aa: CASSPGPRRGAFF; j_call: TRBJ1-1; v_call: TRBV6-5
cdr3_aa: CASSFGRGGQNTEAFF; j_call: TRBJ1-1; v_call: TRBV27
cdr3_aa: CASSLLAGTEAFF; j_call: TRBJ1-1; v_call: TRBV11-3
cdr3_aa: CASSLGGGQGATTDTQYF; j_call: TRBJ2-3; v_call: TRBV5-6
cdr3_aa: CASSLAGVEAFF; j_call: TRBJ1-1; v_call: TRBV7-8
cdr3_aa: CASSRGTENTEAFF; j_call: TRBJ1-1; v_call: TRBV7-9
cdr3_aa: CASSQASGSHEQFF; j_call: TRBJ2-1; v_call: TRBV18
cdr3_aa: CARRLGGRGGAWGYTF; j_call: TRBJ1-2; v_call: TRBV5-3
cdr3_aa: CASSSLGLARGDTQYF; j_call: TRBJ2-3; v_call: TRBV27
cdr3_aa: CASSLDTNTEAFF; j_call: TRBJ1-1; v_call: TRBV2
cdr3_aa: CASSYSGTGLPETQYF; j_call: TRBJ2-5; v_call: TRBV6-5
cdr3_aa: CASSFVGRLTDTQYF; j_call: TRBJ2-3; v_call: TRBV5-6
cdr3_aa: CASSSSGGETQYF; j_call: TRBJ2-5; v_call: TRBV7-3